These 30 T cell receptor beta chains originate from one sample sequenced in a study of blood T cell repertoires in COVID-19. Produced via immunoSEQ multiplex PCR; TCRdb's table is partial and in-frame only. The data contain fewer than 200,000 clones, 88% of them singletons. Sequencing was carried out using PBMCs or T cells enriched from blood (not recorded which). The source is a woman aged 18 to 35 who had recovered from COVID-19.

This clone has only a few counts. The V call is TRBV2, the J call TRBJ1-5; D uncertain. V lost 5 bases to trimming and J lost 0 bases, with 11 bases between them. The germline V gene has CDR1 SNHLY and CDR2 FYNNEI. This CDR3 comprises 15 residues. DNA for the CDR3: TGTGCCAGCAGTACGACAACTTATAGCAATCAGCCCCAGCATTTT. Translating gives CASSTTTYSNQPQHF.

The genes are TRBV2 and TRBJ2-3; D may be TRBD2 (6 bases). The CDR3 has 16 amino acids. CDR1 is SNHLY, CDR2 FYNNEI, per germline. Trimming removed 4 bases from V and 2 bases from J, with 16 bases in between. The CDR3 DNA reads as TGTGCCAGCAGTGGTCCCGGGAGAGGGGACACAGATACGCAGTATTTT. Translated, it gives CASSGPGRGDTDTQYF. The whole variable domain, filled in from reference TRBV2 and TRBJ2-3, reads EPEVTQTPSHQVTQMGQEVILRCVPISNHLYFYWYRQILGQKVEFLVSFYNNEISEKSEIFDDQFSVERPDGSNFTLKIRSTKLEDSAMYFCASSGPGRGDTDTQYFGPGTRLTVL.

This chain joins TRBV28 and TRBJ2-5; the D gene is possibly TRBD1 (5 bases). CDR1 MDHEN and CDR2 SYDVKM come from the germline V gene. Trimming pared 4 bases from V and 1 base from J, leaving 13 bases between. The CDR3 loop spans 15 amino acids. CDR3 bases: TGTGCCAGCAGTTCTCGCAGGGATTTCCAAGAGACCCAGTACTTC. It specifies CASSSRRDFQETQYF.

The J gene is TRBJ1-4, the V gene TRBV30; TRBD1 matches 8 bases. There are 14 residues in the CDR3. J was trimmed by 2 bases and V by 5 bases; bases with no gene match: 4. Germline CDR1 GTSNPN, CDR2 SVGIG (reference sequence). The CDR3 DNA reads TGTGCCTGGGGGTCAGGGGGCACTAATGAAAAACTGTTTTTT. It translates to CAWGSGGTNEKLFF.

CDR3 sequence (DNA): TGTGCCAGCTCACCGACGGGAGAGGACACTGAAGCTTTCTTT. Its protein is CASSPTGEDTEAFF. The V gene is TRBV18, the J gene TRBJ1-1; D unclear. This CDR3 is built from 14 residues. V shed 3 bases and J shed 3 bases, with 11 bases lying between them. CDR1 KGHSH and CDR2 LQKENI come from the germline V gene.

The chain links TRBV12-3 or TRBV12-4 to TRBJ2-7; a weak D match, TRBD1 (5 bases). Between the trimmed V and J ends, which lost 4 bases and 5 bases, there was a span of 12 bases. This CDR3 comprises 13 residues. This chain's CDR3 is CASSSRQGNEQYF. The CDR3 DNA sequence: TGTGCCAGCAGTTCGCGGCAGGGTAACGAGCAGTACTTC.

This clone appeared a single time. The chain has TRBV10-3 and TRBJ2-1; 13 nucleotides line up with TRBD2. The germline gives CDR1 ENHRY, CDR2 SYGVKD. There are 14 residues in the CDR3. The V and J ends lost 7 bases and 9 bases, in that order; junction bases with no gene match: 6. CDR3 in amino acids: CAIKGTSGTSEQFF. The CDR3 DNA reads TGTGCCATCAAAGGGACTAGCGGGACGAGTGAGCAGTTCTTC.

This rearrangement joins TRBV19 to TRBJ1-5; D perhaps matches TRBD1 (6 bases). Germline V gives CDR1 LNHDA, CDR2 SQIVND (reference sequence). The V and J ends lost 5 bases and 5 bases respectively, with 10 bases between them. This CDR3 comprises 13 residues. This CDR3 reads CASSDRLYQPQHF. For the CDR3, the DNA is TGTGCCAGTAGTGACAGGTTATATCAGCCCCAGCATTTT. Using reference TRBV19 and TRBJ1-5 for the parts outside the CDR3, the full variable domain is DGGITQSPKYLFRKEGQNVTLSCEQNLNHDAMYWYRQDPGQGLRLIYYSQIVNDFQKGDIAEGYSVSREKKESFPLTVTSAQKNPTAFYLCASSDRLYQPQHFGDGTRLSIL.

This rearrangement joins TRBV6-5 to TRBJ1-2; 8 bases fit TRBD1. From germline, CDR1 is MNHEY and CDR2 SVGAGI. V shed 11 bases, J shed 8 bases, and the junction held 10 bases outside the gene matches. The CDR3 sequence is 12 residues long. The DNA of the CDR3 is TGTGCCTCGACAGGGGACAGAGTCGGCTACACCTTC. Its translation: CASTGDRVGYTF.

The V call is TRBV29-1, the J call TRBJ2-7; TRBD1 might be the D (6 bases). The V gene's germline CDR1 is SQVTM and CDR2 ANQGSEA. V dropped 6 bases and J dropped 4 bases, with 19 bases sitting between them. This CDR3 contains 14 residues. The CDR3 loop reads CSVAGQIGGYEQYF. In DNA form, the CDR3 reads TGCAGCGTCGCTGGACAGATCGGCGGTTACGAGCAGTACTTC.

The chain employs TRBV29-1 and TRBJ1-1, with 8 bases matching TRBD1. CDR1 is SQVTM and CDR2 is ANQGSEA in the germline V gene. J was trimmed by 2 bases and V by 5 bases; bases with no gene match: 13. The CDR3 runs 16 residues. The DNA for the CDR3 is TGCAGCGTTACGGACAGGGCTGGATTTAGTAACACTGAAGCTTTCTTT. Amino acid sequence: CSVTDRAGFSNTEAFF. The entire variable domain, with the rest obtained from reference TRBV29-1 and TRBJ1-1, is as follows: SAVISQKPSRDICQRGTSLTIQCQVDSQVTMMFWYRQQPGQSLTLIATANQGSEATYESGFVIDKFPISRPNLTFSTLTVSNMSPEDSSIYLCSVTDRAGFSNTEAFFGQGTRLTVV.

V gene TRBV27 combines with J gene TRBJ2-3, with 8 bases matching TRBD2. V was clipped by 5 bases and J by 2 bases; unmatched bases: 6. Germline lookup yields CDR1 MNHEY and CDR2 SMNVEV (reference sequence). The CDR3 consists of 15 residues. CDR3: CASSSSGETTDTQYF. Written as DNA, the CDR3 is TGTGCCAGCAGTAGTAGCGGGGAGACCACAGATACGCAGTATTTT.

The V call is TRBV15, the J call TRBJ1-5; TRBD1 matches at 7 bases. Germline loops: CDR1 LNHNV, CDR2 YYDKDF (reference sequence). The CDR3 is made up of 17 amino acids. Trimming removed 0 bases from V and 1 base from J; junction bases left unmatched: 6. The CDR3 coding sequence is TGTGCCACCAGCAGAGATTGGTCAGGGGGAAGCAATCAGCCCCAGCATTTT. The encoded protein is CATSRDWSGGSNQPQHF.

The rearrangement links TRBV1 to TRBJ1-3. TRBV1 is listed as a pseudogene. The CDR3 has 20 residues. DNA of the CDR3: TGCACCAGCAGCCAAGCCCGGGACTCCACTCTTGGGTCTTCTGGAAACACCATATATTTT. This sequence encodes CTSSQARDSTLGSSGNTIYF.

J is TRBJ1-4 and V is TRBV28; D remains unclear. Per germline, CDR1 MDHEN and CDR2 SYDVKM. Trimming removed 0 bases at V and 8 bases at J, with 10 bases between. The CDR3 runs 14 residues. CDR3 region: CASSLWAGREKLFF. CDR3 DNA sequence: TGTGCCAGCAGTTTATGGGCAGGTCGGGAAAAACTGTTTTTT.

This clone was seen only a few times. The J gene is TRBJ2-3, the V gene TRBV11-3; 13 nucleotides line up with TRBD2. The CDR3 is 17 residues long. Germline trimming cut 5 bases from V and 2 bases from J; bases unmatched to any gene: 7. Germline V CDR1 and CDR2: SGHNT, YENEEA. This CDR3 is CASSARTSGGVTDTQYF. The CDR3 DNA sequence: TGTGCCAGCAGCGCCCGGACTAGCGGGGGCGTCACAGATACGCAGTATTTT.

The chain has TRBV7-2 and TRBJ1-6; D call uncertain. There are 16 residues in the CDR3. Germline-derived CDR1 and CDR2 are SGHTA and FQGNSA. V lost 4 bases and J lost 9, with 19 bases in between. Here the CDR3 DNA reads TGTGCCAGCAGCTCCGGGGTTTTAGGAGTAGGTTCACCCCTCCACTTT. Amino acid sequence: CASSSGVLGVGSPLHF.

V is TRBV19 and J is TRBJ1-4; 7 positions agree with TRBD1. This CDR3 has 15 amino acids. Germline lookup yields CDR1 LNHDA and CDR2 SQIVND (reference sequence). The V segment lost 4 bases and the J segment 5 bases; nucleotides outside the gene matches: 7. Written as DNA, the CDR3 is TGTGCCAGTAGTAGTCCAGGGGGATCGAATGAAAAACTGTTTTTT. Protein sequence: CASSSPGGSNEKLFF.

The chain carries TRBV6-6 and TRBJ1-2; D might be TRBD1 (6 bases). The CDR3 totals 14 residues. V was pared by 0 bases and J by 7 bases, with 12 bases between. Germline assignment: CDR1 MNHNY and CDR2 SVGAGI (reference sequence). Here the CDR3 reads CASSYSLTGFGYTF. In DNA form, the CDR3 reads TGTGCCAGCAGTTACTCCCTAACAGGGTTTGGCTACACCTTC.

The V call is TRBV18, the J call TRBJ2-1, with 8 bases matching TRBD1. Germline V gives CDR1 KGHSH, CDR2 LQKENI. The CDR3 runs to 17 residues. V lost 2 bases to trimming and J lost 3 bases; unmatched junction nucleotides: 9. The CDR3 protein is CASSPRASGGVYNEQFF. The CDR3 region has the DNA TGTGCCAGCTCACCAAGGGCGTCAGGGGGCGTCTACAATGAGCAGTTCTTC.

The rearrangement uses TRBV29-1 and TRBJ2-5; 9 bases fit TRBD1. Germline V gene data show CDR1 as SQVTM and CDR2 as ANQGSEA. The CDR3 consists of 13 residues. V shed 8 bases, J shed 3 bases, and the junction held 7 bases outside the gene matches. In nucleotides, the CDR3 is TGCAGCTCTCCGGGACAGGGAAAAGAGACCCAGTACTTC. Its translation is CSSPGQGKETQYF.

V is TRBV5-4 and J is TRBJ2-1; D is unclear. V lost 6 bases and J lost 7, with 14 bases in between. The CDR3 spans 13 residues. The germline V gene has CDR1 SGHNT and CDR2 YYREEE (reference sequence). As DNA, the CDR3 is TGTGCCAGCACCTCAGGTATGGTAAATGAGCAGTTCTTC. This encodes CASTSGMVNEQFF. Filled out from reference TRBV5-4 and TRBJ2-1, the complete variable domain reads ETGVTQSPTHLIKTRGQQVTLRCSSQSGHNTVSWYQQALGQGPQFIFQYYREEENGRGNFPPRFSGLQFPNYSSELNVNALELDDSALYLCASTSGMVNEQFFGPGTRLTVL.

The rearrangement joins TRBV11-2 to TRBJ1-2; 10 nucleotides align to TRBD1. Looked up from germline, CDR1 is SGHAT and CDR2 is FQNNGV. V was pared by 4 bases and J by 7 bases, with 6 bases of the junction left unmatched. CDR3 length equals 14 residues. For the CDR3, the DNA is TGTGCCAGCAGCTGGGGACAGGGGAAAGGTGGCTACACCTTC. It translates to CASSWGQGKGGYTF.

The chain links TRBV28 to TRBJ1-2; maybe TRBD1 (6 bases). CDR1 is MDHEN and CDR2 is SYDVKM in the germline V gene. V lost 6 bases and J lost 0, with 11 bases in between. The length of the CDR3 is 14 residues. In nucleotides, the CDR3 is TGTGCCAGCAGCACCGGGACACCTAACTATGGCTACACCTTC. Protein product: CASSTGTPNYGYTF.

CDR3 DNA: TGCAGTGCTAGTTCCGGTGATGAGCAGTTCTTC. Amino acids: CSASSGDEQFF. The rearrangement links TRBV20-1 to TRBJ2-1; D ambiguous. Per germline, CDR1 DFQATT and CDR2 SNEGSKA (reference sequence). The ends were cut back, 3 bases at V and 8 bases at J, with 8 bases in the middle. This CDR3 spans 11 amino acids.

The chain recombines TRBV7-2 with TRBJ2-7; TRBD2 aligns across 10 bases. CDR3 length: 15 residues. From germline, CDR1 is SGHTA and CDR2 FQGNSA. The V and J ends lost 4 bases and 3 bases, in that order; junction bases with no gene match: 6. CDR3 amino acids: CASSSPGLALYEQYF. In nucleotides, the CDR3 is TGTGCCAGCAGCTCACCGGGACTAGCGCTCTACGAGCAGTACTTC.

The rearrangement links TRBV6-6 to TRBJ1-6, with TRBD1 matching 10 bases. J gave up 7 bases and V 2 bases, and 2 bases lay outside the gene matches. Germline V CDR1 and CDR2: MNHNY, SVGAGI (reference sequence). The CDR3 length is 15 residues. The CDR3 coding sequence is TGTGCCAGCAGTTACCGGACAGGGGGAAATTCACCCCTCCACTTT. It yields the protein CASSYRTGGNSPLHF.

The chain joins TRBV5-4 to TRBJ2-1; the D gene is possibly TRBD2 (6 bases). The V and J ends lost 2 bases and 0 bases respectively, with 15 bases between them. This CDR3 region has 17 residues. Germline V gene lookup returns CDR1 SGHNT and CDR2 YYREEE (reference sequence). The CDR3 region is CASSLWDSEPSYNEQFF. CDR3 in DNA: TGTGCCAGCAGCTTATGGGACTCCGAACCCTCCTACAATGAGCAGTTCTTC.

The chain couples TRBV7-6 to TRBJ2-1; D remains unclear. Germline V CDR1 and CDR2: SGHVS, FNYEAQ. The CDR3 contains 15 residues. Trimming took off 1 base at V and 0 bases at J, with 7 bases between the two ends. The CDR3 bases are TGTGCCAGCAGCTTAGACTTGAGCTCCTACAATGAGCAGTTCTTC. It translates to CASSLDLSSYNEQFF.

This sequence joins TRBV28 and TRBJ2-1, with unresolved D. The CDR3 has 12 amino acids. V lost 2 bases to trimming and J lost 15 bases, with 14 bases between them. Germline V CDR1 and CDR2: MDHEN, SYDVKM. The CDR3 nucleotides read TGTGCCAGCAGTTTAGATCTTAGAGCATCGTTCTTC. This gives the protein CASSLDLRASFF.